This TCR beta chain was observed in a study of blood T cell repertoires in COVID-19. Whole-study context: In each case, the material was cDNA or gDNA derived from T cells, B-cell-depleted T cells, or PBMCs.

Per the original data handling: It was from reference gene primer amplification that nucleated cell counts were estimated. Sequenced by immunoSEQ multiplex PCR; TCRdb stores in-frame clones only, minus some. The DNA was the basis for D and trimming; V, J and clone size are from that table. The sample holds 300,000 to 400,000 clones, around nine tenths seen once. This CDR3 comprises 14 residues. Germline-derived CDR1 and CDR2 are SGHRS and YFSETQ. Trimming took 1 base from V and 2 from J, leaving 8 bases between them. Patients at the Seattle site were enrolled during active infection and followed longitudinally.

The chain employs TRBV5-1 and TRBJ2-3; tentatively, D is TRBD1 (5 bases). The TCR sequence derives from a woman in her 70s with COVID-19, enrolled during active disease. The sample taken for sequencing was peripheral blood. The CDR3 is CASSLTGPTDTQYF. The CDR3 bases are TGCGCCAGCAGCTTGACAGGACCCACAGATACGCAGTATTTT.